The 5 T cell receptor beta chains given below trace back to one sample, sequenced in a study of T cells in narcolepsy. Generated by immunoSEQ multiplex PCR, the TCRdb table keeps only in-frame clones and is missing some. The sample lists 20,000 to 30,000 clones, approximately 80% occurring once. Sequencing was done on a sample of CD45RA- memory CD4+ T cells from PBMCs. These receptors were obtained from a human donor with narcolepsy.

The chain couples TRBV2 to TRBJ2-1, with D possibly being TRBD2 (6 bases). This CDR3 spans 16 amino acids. Per the germline V gene, CDR1 is SNHLY and CDR2 is FYNNEI. V was clipped by 6 bases and J by 5 bases, with 20 bases between them. The CDR3 protein is CASSRDSSAGDNEQFF. CDR3 DNA sequence: TGTGCCAGCAGCAGGGACTCCTCGGCTGGCGACAATGAGCAGTTCTTC.

The chain links TRBV9 to TRBJ1-1; no reliable D call. V was clipped by 0 bases and J by 6 bases, with 12 bases between them. The CDR3 extends over 14 amino acids. The germline V gene encodes CDR1 SGDLS and CDR2 YYNGEE. CDR3 nucleotides: TGTGCCAGCAGCGTAGCTGGGGTTCGCGCTGAAGCTTTCTTT. Translation gives CASSVAGVRAEAFF. The full variable domain, rest sourced from reference TRBV9 and TRBJ1-1, is DSGVTQTPKHLITATGQRVTLRCSPRSGDLSVYWYQQSLDQGLQFLIQYYNGEERAKGNILERFSAQQFPDLHSELNLSSLELGDSALYFCASSVAGVRAEAFFGQGTRLTVV.

This clone has a handful of counts. The chain employs TRBV10-1 and TRBJ1-1; tentatively, D is TRBD1 (5 bases). Looked up from germline, CDR1 is WNHNN and CDR2 is SYGVQD (reference sequence). The CDR3 runs to 12 residues. V was trimmed by 5 bases and J by 10 bases, leaving 14 bases between them. CDR3 sequence: CASSYRGSGAFF. CDR3 in DNA: TGCGCCAGCAGTTACCGGGGCAGCGGAGCTTTCTTT.

This chain links TRBV11-2 with TRBJ2-5; 13 bases are shared with TRBD2. This CDR3 spans 19 amino acids. J was trimmed by 5 bases and V by 4 bases; bases with no gene match: 16. CDR1 is SGHAT, CDR2 FQNNGV, per germline. The CDR3 DNA sequence: TGTGCCAGCAGCTCCGGGACTAGCGGGAACAGGGGAGGAAGGGAGACCCAGTACTTC. This sequence encodes CASSSGTSGNRGGRETQYF. Looking up the rest from reference TRBV11-2 and TRBJ2-5 gives the full variable domain: EAGVAQSPRYKIIEKRQSVAFWCNPISGHATLYWYQQILGQGPKLLIQFQNNGVVDDSQLPKDRFSAERLKGVDSTLKIQPAKLEDSAVYLCASSSGTSGNRGGRETQYFGPGTRLLVL.

This chain uses TRBV6-5 with TRBJ2-1; perhaps TRBD2 as D (5 bases). The ends were cut back, 7 bases at V and 8 bases at J, with 18 bases in the middle. This CDR3 is 14 amino acids long. Germline V gene sequence: CDR1 MNHEY, CDR2 SVGAGI. CDR3 loop: CASKLVWGSDEQFF. CDR3 bases: TGTGCCAGCAAGCTAGTCTGGGGTAGCGATGAGCAGTTCTTC.